Listed below are T cell receptor beta chains from one sample, sequenced in a study of blood T cell repertoires in COVID-19. Clones were read by immunoSEQ multiplex PCR, and TCRdb kept only the in-frame ones, dropping some. There are about 140,000 clones in the sample; 87% occur only once, and roughly 37% lies in the top ten. Sequencing input: peripheral blood. The receptor source for this set is a man between 45 and 60 years old who had recovered from COVID-19. Both conserved end residues are part of each CDR3. The D gene is left open where the match is weak. Clone size is not always given. Where it is, it says once, few, many or a class for expanded clones.

J gene | clone size | D gene | V gene | CDR3 protein | CDR3 DNA
TRBJ2-1 | once | TRBD2 | TRBV9 | CASSVGEGLAGGYNEQFF | TGTGCCAGCAGCGTAGGCGAAGGACTAGCGGGGGGCTACAATGAGCAGTTCTTC
TRBJ2-7 | . | . | TRBV4-3 | CASSQDPGGYEQYF | TGCGCCAGCAGCCAAGACCCAGGGGGGTACGAGCAGTACTTC
TRBJ1-2 | . | TRBD1 | TRBV27 | CASRGQGVEGYTF | TGTGCCAGCAGAGGGCAGGGGGTAGAGGGCTACACCTTC
TRBJ2-7 | once | TRBD1 | TRBV28 | CASSSGQGPYEQYF | TGTGCCAGCAGTTCGGGACAGGGCCCTTACGAGCAGTACTTC
TRBJ1-2 | . | . | TRBV4-3 | CASSQELTSTNFGPNGYTF | TGCGCCAGCAGCCAAGAACTCACTTCTACGAACTTCGGTCCAAATGGCTACACCTTC
TRBJ2-3 | . | TRBD1 | TRBV27 | CASSPIGTGSIHTDTQYF | TGTGCCAGCAGTCCAATCGGGACAGGGTCAATCCACACAGATACGCAGTATTTT
TRBJ2-3 | . | . | TRBV11-2 | CASSHSLGTSTDTQYF | TGTGCCAGCAGCCATTCTCTCGGGACTAGCACAGATACGCAGTATTTT
TRBJ1-1 | . | . | TRBV5-1 | CASSLAGIKNTEAFF | TGCGCCAGCAGCTTGGCGGGAATCAAGAACACTGAAGCTTTCTTT
TRBJ1-3 | few | . | TRBV27 | CASSLGQGGGNTIYF | TGTGCCAGCAGTTTAGGTCAGGGCGGCGGAAACACCATATATTTT
TRBJ1-1 | once | . | TRBV11-3 | CASSLGHHPNTEAFF | TGTGCCAGCAGCTTGGGACACCATCCGAACACTGAAGCTTTCTTT
TRBJ2-7 | . | . | TRBV18 | CASSPRVTGSYEQYF | TGTGCCAGCTCACCACGCGTTACAGGCTCCTACGAGCAGTACTTC
TRBJ2-7 | . | . | TRBV6-6 | CASSRYPPGLASSYEQYF | TGTGCCAGCAGTCGATACCCCCCAGGGTTAGCTAGCTCCTACGAGCAGTACTTC
TRBJ1-1 | . | . | TRBV3-1/TRBV3-2 | CASSLNRDTEAFF | TGTGCCAGCAGCCTTAACAGGGACACTGAAGCTTTCTTT
TRBJ1-2 | . | . | TRBV5-4 | CASSLQGTHGYTF | TGTGCCAGCAGCTTGCAGGGTACCCATGGCTACACCTTC
TRBJ1-2 | . | TRBD1 | TRBV2 | CASTNERTGFSGYTF | TGTGCCAGCACAAATGAGCGGACAGGGTTTTCTGGCTACACCTTC
TRBJ2-1 | . | . | TRBV6-2/TRBV6-3 | CASSDSSADEQFF | TGTGCCAGCAGTGACTCATCGGCGGATGAGCAGTTCTTC
TRBJ2-6 | . | . | TRBV7-6 | CASSGTIFGGAGANVLTF | TGTGCCAGCAGTGGGACCATATTTGGGGGCGCTGGGGCCAACGTCCTGACTTTC
TRBJ1-1 | . | . | TRBV4-1 | CASSLGVLNTEAFF | TGCGCCAGCAGCCTAGGGGTACTGAACACTGAAGCTTTCTTT
TRBJ2-5 | . | TRBD2 | TRBV5-1 | CASSLAAPGGETQYF | TGCGCCAGCAGCTTGGCCGCACCCGGGGGGGAGACCCAGTACTTC
TRBJ2-3 | . | . | TRBV7-9 | CASSPHTSHDTQYF | TGTGCCAGCAGCCCTCACACATCCCATGATACGCAGTATTTT
TRBJ1-1 | . | . | TRBV7-9 | CASSLAGARGTEAFF | TGTGCCAGCAGCTTGGCAGGGGCCAGGGGCACTGAAGCTTTCTTT
TRBJ2-1 | few | TRBD2 | TRBV6-2/TRBV6-3 | CASSLASGGQGEQFF | TGTGCCAGCAGTTTAGCTAGCGGGGGGCAGGGTGAGCAGTTCTTC
TRBJ1-2 | . | . | TRBV20-1 | CSANPEGGYTF | TGCAGTGCTAATCCTGAGGGTGGCTACACCTTC
TRBJ1-1 | . | . | TRBV27 | CASSLRGTEAFF | TGTGCCAGCAGTTTAAGGGGCACTGAAGCTTTCTTT
TRBJ1-2 | . | TRBD1 | TRBV6-1 | CASSEPGTGVPYGYTF | TGTGCCAGCAGTGAACCCGGGACAGGGGTCCCCTATGGCTACACCTTC
TRBJ1-1 | . | TRBD1 | TRBV7-9 | CASSPTGTGPSNTEAFF | TGTGCCAGCAGCCCGACAGGGACAGGGCCTTCGAACACTGAAGCTTTCTTT
TRBJ1-1 | once | . | TRBV6-5 | CASSYSRRGTEAFF | TGTGCCAGCAGTTACTCGAGGAGGGGAACTGAAGCTTTCTTT
TRBJ2-5 | . | . | TRBV4-1 | CASSQGDRNQETQYF | TGCGCCAGCAGCCAAGGCGACAGAAACCAAGAGACCCAGTACTTC
TRBJ1-6 | . | . | TRBV9 | CASSEEDSDYNSPLHF | TGTGCCAGCAGCGAGGAGGACAGCGATTATAATTCACCCCTCCACTTT
TRBJ1-2 | . | TRBD1 | TRBV6-5 | CASRETGGASYGYTF | TGTGCCAGCAGAGAGACAGGGGGCGCATCCTATGGCTACACCTTC
TRBJ1-1 | . | . | TRBV7-6 | CASSLDAQTEAFF | TGTGCCAGCAGCCTAGATGCACAGACTGAAGCTTTCTTT
TRBJ1-1 | . | . | TRBV3-1/TRBV3-2 | CASSQQTNTEAFF | TGTGCCAGCAGCCAACAGACAAACACTGAAGCTTTCTTT
TRBJ2-7 | . | TRBD1 | TRBV25-1 | CASSPQGLDEQYF | TGTGCCAGCAGCCCACAGGGGTTGGACGAGCAGTACTTC
TRBJ1-1 | . | . | TRBV6-5 | CASSYSRVQGTEAFF | TGTGCCAGCAGTTACTCACGGGTACAGGGCACTGAAGCTTTCTTT